The 2 T cell receptor beta chains below come from one sample, sequenced in a study of beta chain features in type 1 diabetes. The isolated RNA, all of it, was reverse transcribed, so expressed TCRB transcripts were what got sequenced. The method was immunoSEQ multiplex PCR; TCRdb's version includes in-frame clones alone and lacks a portion of them. The data contain about 450,000 clones, 9.5% to 12% of them seen just once; the ten biggest clones take up less than 0.06%. Input material: naive CD4+ T cells from blood. These receptors all stem from a woman aged 18-30 years in good health.

V gene TRBV7-3 combines with J gene TRBJ1-1; D not resolved. From germline, CDR1 is SGHTA and CDR2 FQGTGA. The ends were cut back, 5 bases at V and 1 base at J, with 8 bases in the middle. The CDR3 totals 13 residues. CDR3 nucleotides: TGTGCCAGCAGCACCACAGAGAACACTGAAGCTTTCTTT. This codes for CASSTTENTEAFF.

This rearrangement joins TRBV29-1 to TRBJ2-5, with 8 bases aligning to TRBD1. This CDR3 spans 14 amino acids. CDR1 and CDR2 (germline): SQVTM, ANQGSEA. The ends lost 6 bases at V and 4 bases at J; junction bases unmatched: 10. DNA of the CDR3: TGCAGCGTGCAGGGGGCGTACGGGAGAGAGACCCAGTACTTC. It translates to CSVQGAYGRETQYF.